Shown below are 24 T cell receptor beta chains from a single sample sequenced in a study of blood T cell repertoires in COVID-19. The data were produced by immunoSEQ multiplex PCR, yet TCRdb's version contains in-frame clones alone and is incomplete. The sample carries over 110,000 clones, roughly 80% recorded once. Sequencing was done on a sample of peripheral blood. All receptors derive from a man between 65 and 85 years old who had recovered from COVID-19.

This chain uses TRBV5-4 with TRBJ2-5; 8 positions agree with TRBD2. CDR3 length: 16 residues. CDR1 is SGHNT, CDR2 YYREEE, per germline (reference sequence). The V gene end was trimmed by 1 base and the J gene end by 0 bases; junction bases not matched to a gene: 5. DNA of the CDR3: TGTGCCAGCAGCTTGTACGGGAGGGCGTACCAAGAGACCCAGTACTTC. It yields the protein CASSLYGRAYQETQYF.

This chain joins TRBV10-3 and TRBJ2-2, with TRBD2 matching over 8 bases. J was trimmed by 5 bases and V by 0 bases; bases with no gene match: 2. The CDR3 is 15 residues long. Germline lookup yields CDR1 ENHRY and CDR2 SYGVKD. CDR3 bases: TGTGCCATCAGTGAGTCGAGCGGGAGTACCGGGGAGCTGTTTTTT. Residues: CAISESSGSTGELFF.

The chain couples TRBV7-9 to TRBJ1-2, with no clear D. CDR3 length: 11 amino acids. Trimming shortened V by 5 bases and J by 6 bases, and 7 bases separated the two germline ends. From germline, CDR1 is SEHNR and CDR2 FQNEAQ (reference sequence). The CDR3 DNA sequence: TGTGCCAGCAGCCGCGAACATGGCTACACCTTC. This translates into CASSREHGYTF.

The V call is TRBV19, the J call TRBJ2-5; 7 positions agree with TRBD2. The length of the CDR3 is 13 residues. Trimming removed 4 bases from V and 5 bases from J; junction bases left unmatched: 4. Per the germline V gene, CDR1 is LNHDA and CDR2 is SQIVND (reference sequence). CDR3 amino acids: CASSRGREETQYF. CDR3 sequence (DNA): TGTGCCAGTAGTAGGGGGAGGGAGGAGACCCAGTACTTC.

The chain has TRBV3-1 (or the pseudogene TRBV3-2) and TRBJ1-1; no reliable D call. Trimming removed 3 bases from V and 2 bases from J, with 10 bases in between. The CDR3 sequence is 14 residues long. Germline-derived CDR1 and CDR2 are LGHDT and YNNKEL (reference sequence). The CDR3 bases are TGTGCCAGCAGCCAGGAGCACCCCAACACTGAAGCTTTCTTT. This codes for CASSQEHPNTEAFF.

V usage is TRBV12-5 and J usage is TRBJ2-1; the D gene is possibly TRBD1 (5 bases). Germline values: CDR1 LGHNT, CDR2 FRNRAP. The CDR3 consists of 13 residues. Between the trimmed V and J ends, which lost 0 bases and 10 bases, there was a span of 10 bases. CDR3 nucleotides: TGTGCTAGTGGTTTGGTATTACAGGACGAGCAGTTCTTC. This translates into CASGLVLQDEQFF.

The chain uses TRBV7-9 and TRBJ2-2, with 8 bases matching TRBD2. J lost 6 bases, V lost 5 bases, and 5 bases had no gene match. Germline V gene sequence: CDR1 SEHNR, CDR2 FQNEAQ (reference sequence). The CDR3 covers 14 residues. CDR3 in amino acids: CASSHRGGPGELFF. The CDR3 DNA follows: TGTGCCAGCAGCCATCGGGGGGGCCCCGGGGAGCTGTTTTTT.

The gene calls are TRBV18 and TRBJ1-1; D uncertain. Trimming took 2 bases from V and 4 from J, leaving 17 bases between them. This CDR3 spans 16 amino acids. The germline gives CDR1 KGHSH, CDR2 LQKENI. CDR3 in amino acids: CASSPRDFAGGTEAFF. As DNA, the CDR3 is TGTGCCAGCTCACCAAGGGATTTCGCGGGAGGCACTGAAGCTTTCTTT.

The chain links TRBV3-1 (or the pseudogene TRBV3-2) to TRBJ2-4, with 7 bases lining up with TRBD2. With 3 bases clipped from V and 0 bases from J, the junction kept 14 bases outside the gene matches. CDR1 and CDR2 from the germline V gene are LGHDT and YNNKEL (reference sequence). The CDR3 is 19 residues long. DNA of the CDR3: TGTGCCAGCAGCCAGATAGCGGGTGATACATTCCTAGCCAAAAACATTCAGTACTTC. Protein: CASSQIAGDTFLAKNIQYF.

The chain carries TRBV11-2 and TRBJ2-2, with D unresolved. CDR3 length: 12 amino acids. The ends were cut back, 2 bases at V and 5 bases at J, with 3 bases in the middle. CDR1 is SGHAT, CDR2 FQNNGV, per germline. The CDR3 loop reads CASSLHTGELFF. As DNA, the CDR3 is TGTGCCAGCAGCTTACATACCGGGGAGCTGTTTTTT. The whole variable domain, filled in from reference TRBV11-2 and TRBJ2-2, reads EAGVAQSPRYKIIEKRQSVAFWCNPISGHATLYWYQQILGQGPKLLIQFQNNGVVDDSQLPKDRFSAERLKGVDSTLKIQPAKLEDSAVYLCASSLHTGELFFGEGSRLTVL.

V gene TRBV7-9 combines with J gene TRBJ2-7, with 7 bases matching TRBD2. This CDR3 contains 14 residues. V lost 2 bases to trimming and J lost 5 bases; unmatched junction nucleotides: 6. In germline, CDR1 is SEHNR, CDR2 FQNEAQ (reference sequence). DNA of the CDR3: TGTGCCAGCAGCTTAAGCGGGAAGGACCACGAGCAGTACTTC. It is translated as CASSLSGKDHEQYF. Full variable domain (outside the CDR3, taken from reference TRBV7-9 and TRBJ2-7): DTGVSQNPRHKITKRGQNVTFRCDPISEHNRLYWYRQTLGQGPEFLTYFQNEAQLEKSRLLSDRFSAERPKGSFSTLEIQRTEQGDSAMYLCASSLSGKDHEQYFGPGTRLTVT.

The chain is built from TRBV5-6 and TRBJ1-1; 7 nucleotides match TRBD1. CDR1 is SGHDT, CDR2 YYEEEE, per germline. V trimming: 3 bases; J trimming: 3 bases; junction bases outside the gene matches: 2. The CDR3 consists of 13 residues. The CDR3 nucleotides read TGTGCCAGCAGCTGGACAGGAGACACTGAAGCTTTCTTT. Encoded protein: CASSWTGDTEAFF.

In its sample, this clone was seen once. The genes are TRBV24-1 and TRBJ1-2, with a possible D match to TRBD1 (5 bases). V lost 0 bases and J 4 bases, leaving 17 bases between the germline ends. The CDR3 is 17 amino acids. Germline V CDR1 and CDR2: KGHDR, SFDVKD. CDR3 in amino acids: CATSDLVAQGPRYGYTF. The CDR3 bases are TGTGCCACCAGTGATTTGGTCGCCCAGGGCCCCCGCTATGGCTACACCTTC.

The chain uses TRBV10-2 and TRBJ2-7; a weak D match, TRBD2 (5 bases). Trimming took 0 bases from V and 2 from J, leaving 14 bases between them. Germline V gene sequence: CDR1 WSHSY, CDR2 SAAADI. This CDR3 is 16 amino acids long. DNA for the CDR3: TGCGCCAGCAGTGAGTCTGCTTATAGCGCAGCCTACGAGCAGTACTTC. Protein product: CASSESAYSAAYEQYF.

The rearrangement links TRBV10-3 to TRBJ2-1; TRBD2 matches at 7 bases. This CDR3 has 14 amino acids. Germline CDR1 and CDR2: ENHRY and SYGVKD. The V and J ends lost 5 bases and 8 bases, in that order; junction bases with no gene match: 9. The CDR3 here is CAISTTGGGDEQFF. The CDR3 nucleotides are TGTGCCATCAGTACCACGGGAGGAGGGGATGAGCAGTTCTTC.

Written as DNA, the CDR3 is TGTGCCAGCAGATCCTTACAGGGGATTGGAAACACCATATATTTT. This sequence encodes CASRSLQGIGNTIYF. This chain links TRBV6-5 with TRBJ1-3, with 7 bases matching TRBD1. The CDR3 has 15 amino acids. Germline values: CDR1 MNHEY, CDR2 SVGAGI. Unmatched junction bases numbered 8, after V lost 6 bases and J lost 3 bases.

The V gene is TRBV5-4, the J gene TRBJ2-1; D is perhaps TRBD2 (6 bases). The CDR3 runs 15 residues. Germline V gene sequence: CDR1 SGHNT, CDR2 YYREEE (reference sequence). Between the trimmed V and J ends, which lost 3 bases and 5 bases, there was a span of 15 bases. Here the CDR3 DNA reads TGTGCCAGCAGCTCGGTTAGGGGAGGCGACAATGAGCAGTTCTTC. It yields the protein CASSSVRGGDNEQFF.

V usage is TRBV11-3 and J usage is TRBJ2-1, with 12 bases fitting TRBD2. CDR1 SGHNT and CDR2 YENEEA come from the germline V gene. J was trimmed by 6 bases and V by 4 bases; bases with no gene match: 4. The CDR3 covers 15 residues. The CDR3 here is CASSSGLAGLNEQFF. The DNA of the CDR3 is TGTGCCAGCAGCTCGGGACTAGCGGGCCTCAATGAGCAGTTCTTC.

This clone was seen a single time. The chain is built from TRBV5-1 and TRBJ2-7; no reliable D call. CDR3 length: 13 amino acids. V was pared by 2 bases and J by 2 bases, with 8 bases between. CDR1 is SGHRS and CDR2 is YFSETQ in the germline V gene. CDR3 residues: CASSFENPYEQYF. Here the CDR3 DNA reads TGCGCCAGCAGCTTTGAGAACCCCTACGAGCAGTACTTC.

J is TRBJ2-7 and V is TRBV30; perhaps TRBD2 as D (5 bases). This CDR3 spans 12 amino acids. The V gene lost 2 bases and the J gene lost 2 bases, with 7 bases spanning the gap. Germline CDR1 reads GTSNPN; CDR2 reads SVGIG (reference sequence). CDR3 region: CAWSRGPYEQYF. Written as DNA, the CDR3 is TGTGCCTGGAGTCGGGGTCCCTACGAGCAGTACTTC. The full variable domain, rest sourced from reference TRBV30 and TRBJ2-7, is SQTIHQWPATLVQPVGSPLSLECTVEGTSNPNLYWYRQAAGRGLQLLFYSVGIGQISSEVPQNLSASRPQDRQFILSSKKLLLSDSGFYLCAWSRGPYEQYFGPGTRLTVT.

This clone appeared a few times. This sequence joins TRBV27 and TRBJ1-5; D is undetermined. Germline V lookup: CDR1 MNHEY, CDR2 SMNVEV (reference sequence). V lost 1 base to trimming and J lost 1 base, with 14 bases between them. This CDR3 region has 17 residues. CDR3 protein: CASSLYSFPRSNQPQHF. In DNA, the CDR3 is TGTGCCAGCAGTTTATATAGTTTTCCCCGAAGCAATCAGCCCCAGCATTTT.

The chain carries TRBV6-2 or TRBV6-3 and TRBJ1-5; a weak D match, TRBD1 (5 bases). The V end lost 0 bases, the J end lost 4 bases, and 13 bases lay between the germline ends. Germline V gene sequence: CDR1 MNHEY, CDR2 SVGEGT. CDR3 length: 16 residues. For the CDR3, the DNA is TGTGCCAGCAGTTACTCGATTGTTGGGGGGAATCAGCCCCAGCATTTT. Its translation: CASSYSIVGGNQPQHF.

The chain has TRBV7-2 and TRBJ1-5; D is ambiguous. V lost 3 bases, J lost 4 bases, and 10 bases lay in between. The V gene's germline CDR1 is SGHTA and CDR2 FQGNSA. The CDR3 has 14 amino acids. CDR3: CASSLRVGNQPQHF. The CDR3 nucleotides read TGTGCCAGCAGCTTGAGGGTTGGTAATCAGCCCCAGCATTTT.

This chain joins TRBV4-1 and TRBJ2-7, with 7 bases identical to TRBD2. The CDR3 is 15 amino acids. The junction had 9 bases not matched to a gene; V was cut back by 4 bases and J by 3 bases. Germline-derived CDR1 and CDR2 are MGHRA and YSYEKL. CDR3: CASSRVAGTIYEQYF. The CDR3 nucleotides read TGCGCCAGCAGCCGGGTTGCTGGGACTATCTACGAGCAGTACTTC.